The present T cell receptor (beta chain) was sequenced within a study of spatial heterogeneity in lung cancer (dated by TCRdb to about 2019). General notes on the study: Beta-chain transcripts were consistently detected in greater numbers than alpha-chain transcripts, which likely reflects a higher abundance of beta-chain transcripts. In the raw uncorrected reads, each unique combination of TCR and UMI appeared more than ten times on average. In non-small cell lung cancer, the study quantitatively compared TCR alpha and beta repertoires across several tumor regions, matched nontumor lung, and blood. The study linked features of the TCR repertoire to counts of nonsynonymous mutations, which were determined by whole-exome sequencing of tumor tissue. Both alpha and beta chains were TCR-sequenced in approximately 200 tumor regions, about 69 matched nontumor lung samples and 45 to 60 PBMC samples obtained at surgery. Study-wide conclusions, independent of this receptor: Additional single-cell paired TCR alpha and beta sequencing was considered necessary to confirm, at a functional level, the hypothesis that regional TCRs recognize regional mutations.

The meaning of the sample's time point label: sample taken at primary tumor resection. Donors were 72 patients with early-stage, untreated non-small cell lung cancer from the lung TRACERx cohort. For TCR sequencing, whole RNA was extracted from tumor and nontumor lung tissue, or from cryopreserved PBMC samples, and no cell sorting was done. Patients were selected for TCR sequencing only if sufficient RNA was available from at least two tumor regions. Before being selected, tumor and adjacent nontumor lung specimens were reviewed by a lung pathologist. Library preparation used 5' RACE. The reads were generated on a NextSeq 500. In the TCR library protocol, a unique molecular identifier was attached to each TCR cDNA molecule so that PCR and sequencing errors could be corrected. In the original analysis: TCR identification, UMI-based error correction and CDR3 extraction were all carried out with Decombinator tools. TCRs above a frequency of 2 per 1,000, corresponding to the top 1% of the tumor frequency distribution, were defined as expanded. Each repertoire was subsampled 100 times to 5,000 TCRs, after which Renyi diversity was computed with the R vegan package. CDR3 similarity networks were built from amino acid triplet string-kernel similarity, connecting CDR3s with pairwise similarity above 0.82. TCRdb trimmed public reads at Q25 via fastp, called clones via MiXCR and kept in-frame beta chains. Identical CDR3 proteins give one entry, which carries the most common genes and DNA. Here the V and J calls rest on TCRdb's processing, not on the authors' analysis. The sample table records about 3,000 distinct CDR3 sequences; roughly 3.1% of these occur just once. The ten largest clones represent approximately 26% of the sample.

A remark on this clonotype: There is no known antigen for this receptor. No base quality information exists; no much larger clone differs at one position.

This specimen consisted of normal lung tissue next to the tumor, obtained at surgery. The TCR comes from a male donor with early-stage non-small cell lung cancer.

The CDR3 corresponds to CSARDILSGNTIYF. The DNA sequence is as follows: TGCAGTGCCAGGGACATCCTCTCTGGAAACACCATATATTTT. The rearrangement combines TRBV20-1 with TRBJ1-3; the D gene is perhaps TRBD1, on 6 matching bases. The junction carries 12 bases between V and J, which are trimmed by 6 bases and 0 bases respectively. CDR1 and CDR2, looked up from the germline V gene (reference sequence), are DFQATT and SNEGSKA. Counted from cysteine to phenylalanine, this CDR3 has 14 amino acids. Kept here is only the CDR3 DNA, which spans 42 bases and is read in frame from base 1.